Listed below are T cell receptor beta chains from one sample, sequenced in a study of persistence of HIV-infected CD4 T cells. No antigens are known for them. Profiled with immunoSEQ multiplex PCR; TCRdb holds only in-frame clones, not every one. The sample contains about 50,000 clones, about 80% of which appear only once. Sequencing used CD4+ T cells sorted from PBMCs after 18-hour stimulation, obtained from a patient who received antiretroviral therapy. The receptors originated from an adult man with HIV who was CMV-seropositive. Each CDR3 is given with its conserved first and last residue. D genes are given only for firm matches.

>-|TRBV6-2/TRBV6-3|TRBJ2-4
TGTGCCAGCAGTCCAGACAGGCCTCTAGCCAAAAACATTCAGTACTTC
CASSPDRPLAKNIQYF
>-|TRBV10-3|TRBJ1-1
TGTGCCATCAGTGAGTCCGGGGGAGCCCTAGGGACTGAAGCTTTCTTT
CAISESGGALGTEAFF
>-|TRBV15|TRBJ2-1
TGTGCCACCGCTCGAGGACAAGGAACGAACAATGAGCAGTTCTTC
CATARGQGTNNEQFF
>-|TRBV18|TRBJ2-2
TGTGCCAGCTCACCGCGGGACACCGGGGAGCTGTTTTTT
CASSPRDTGELFF
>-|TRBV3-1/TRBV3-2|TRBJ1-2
TGTGCCAGCAGCCAAGTAAACATTGGCTACACCTTC
CASSQVNIGYTF
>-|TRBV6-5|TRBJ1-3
TGTGCCAGCAGTACATCAGACGTCCCCGGAAACACCATATATTTT
CASSTSDVPGNTIYF
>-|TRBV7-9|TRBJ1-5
TGTGCCAGCACCGAAGGCGATCAGCCCCAGCATTTT
CASTEGDQPQHF
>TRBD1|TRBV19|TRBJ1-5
TGTGCCAGTTGGGACCGGGACAGGGGGAGCAATCAGCCCCAGCATTTT
CASWDRDRGSNQPQHF
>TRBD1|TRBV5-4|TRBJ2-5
TGTGCCAGCAGCATAACCGGGACAGGGCGCGAGACCCAGTACTTC
CASSITGTGRETQYF
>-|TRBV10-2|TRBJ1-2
TGCGCCAGCAGTGAGACTAAGACAGGCGGCTACACCTTC
CASSETKTGGYTF
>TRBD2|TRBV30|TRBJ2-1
TGTGCCTGGAGGACTAGCGGGAGTCCCTACAATGAGCAGTTCTTC
CAWRTSGSPYNEQFF
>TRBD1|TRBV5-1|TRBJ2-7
TGCGCCAGCAGCTTCGGGACAGGGGGACCCTACGAGCAGTACTTC
CASSFGTGGPYEQYF